This TCR beta chain came from a study of blood T cell repertoires in COVID-19. The overall study: In each case, the material was cDNA or gDNA derived from T cells, B-cell-depleted T cells, or PBMCs.

Original processing methods: Reference gene primer amplification gave nucleated cell count estimates. Profiled with immunoSEQ multiplex PCR; TCRdb holds only in-frame clones, not every one. V, J and clone size reflect that table, while D and trimming were determined from the DNA. The sample contains 25,000 to 35,000 clones, approximately 80% of which appear only once. The CDR3 length is 15 residues. With 0 bases removed from V and 6 bases from J, the gap between germline ends came to 12 bases. Germline values: CDR1 SEHNR, CDR2 FQNEAQ (reference sequence). The rearrangement uses TRBV7-9 and TRBJ1-5, with D perhaps TRBD1 (5 bases). The source is a woman older than 75 with acute or convalescent COVID-19. The source material was peripheral blood. In DNA form, the CDR3 reads TGTGCCAGCAGCTTAGCGGGCAGGGAAATTCAGCCCCAGCATTTT. It specifies CASSLAGREIQPQHF.